This T cell receptor beta chain was identified in a study of T cells in Graves' hyperthyroidism and ophthalmopathy. This clonotype was counted between two and nine times. The CDR3 loop spans 15 amino acids. The ends were cut back, 7 bases at V and 7 bases at J, with 20 bases in the middle. Germline loops: CDR1 LNHDA, CDR2 SQIVND (reference sequence). Authors of the study amplified TCR beta CDR3 regions from RNA transcripts. First-round RT-PCR of the TCR CDR3 relied on the HTBI primer set. TCRdb re-analysed the multiplex PCR reads in MiXCR, keeping a single row per CDR3 protein. The data show about 480,000 distinct CDR3 sequences, with roughly a quarter seen just once and approximately 10% held by the top ten.

Sequencing was carried out using blood. J is TRBJ1-5 and V is TRBV19; no reliable D call. The origin of this receptor is a woman in her 30s with Graves' ophthalmopathy. This chain's CDR3 is CASTSLRAGEQPQHF. CDR3 bases: TGTGCCAGTACCTCTTTGAGGGCAGGCGAACAGCCCCAGCATTTT. The entire variable domain, with the rest obtained from reference TRBV19 and TRBJ1-5, is as follows: DGGITQSPKYLFRKEGQNVTLSCEQNLNHDAMYWYRQDPGQGLRLIYYSQIVNDFQKGDIAEGYSVSREKKESFPLTVTSAQKNPTAFYLCASTSLRAGEQPQHFGDGTRLSIL.